This T cell receptor (beta chain) originates from a study of T cell responses to AZD1222 COVID-19 vaccine. Some clones are missing from TCRdb's copy, which holds only in-frame ones; the method was immunoSEQ multiplex PCR. This repertoire shows 95,000 to 110,000 clones, around nine tenths found once; its top ten account for 2.5% to 4%. Germline CDR1 and CDR2: WSHSY and SAAADI. Trimming took off 8 bases at V and 3 bases at J, with 14 bases between the two ends. The CDR3 runs 13 residues. The specimen was peripheral blood, collected 28 days after the second dose of the MenACWY control vaccine. The V gene is TRBV10-2, the J gene TRBJ2-7; D possibly corresponds to TRBD2 (6 bases). The receptor was isolated from an adult who received the MenACWY meningococcal vaccine as a control. The chain's CDR3 is CASGPGVIYEQYF. In DNA form, the CDR3 reads TGCGCCAGCGGGCCGGGGGTGATCTACGAGCAGTACTTC.